Listed below are T cell receptor beta chains from one sample, sequenced in a study of identical twins. Using its own MiXCR run on the 5' RACE reads, TCRdb lists one record per CDR3 protein. The data show hundreds of thousands of distinct CDR3 sequences, with around 21% seen just once and about 4.3% held by the top ten. These data were likewise used in another study, on T cells expressing NK-cell markers.

Specimen: PBMCs. The source of these receptors is a woman under 30 in good health. Both conserved end residues are part of each CDR3. Each record gives: V gene, J gene, clone size, D gene, CDR3 DNA, CDR3 protein. The D gene is left open where the match is weak. Not every row has a clone size; where given, it reads once, few, many or a size class.

TRBV20-1,TRBJ2-3,few,TRBD2,TGCAGTGCTAGGGCTCTGACTAGCGGCACAGATACGCAGTATTTT,CSARALTSGTDTQYF
TRBV12-3/TRBV12-4,TRBJ2-7,-,TRBD2,TGTGCCAGCAGTTCAGGACTAGCGGGAGCCTACGAGCAGTACTTC,CASSSGLAGAYEQYF
TRBV7-2,TRBJ2-2,-,-,TGTGCCAGCAGCTTAGGGTCGAGAATGGAGCTGTTTTTT,CASSLGSRMELFF
TRBV25-1,TRBJ2-7,few,TRBD2,TGTGCCAGCAGTGCTTCCGGGGAGGGGTACGAGCAGTACTTC,CASSASGEGYEQYF
TRBV20-1,TRBJ1-2,few,-,TGCAGTGCTCCTAACCTAGACAATTACTATGGCTACACCTTC,CSAPNLDNYYGYTF
TRBV6-5,TRBJ1-1,many,-,TGTGCCAGCAGTTACGGGATGAACACTGAAGCTTTCTTT,CASSYGMNTEAFF
TRBV5-5,TRBJ2-3,few,TRBD1,TGTGCCAGCAGCGGGGACAGGGGTGTGGATACGCAGTATTTT,CASSGDRGVDTQYF
TRBV24-1,TRBJ2-3,-,TRBD1,TGTGCCACCAGTGATTTGCCACAGGGGACCACAGATACGCAGTATTTT,CATSDLPQGTTDTQYF
TRBV20-1,TRBJ2-2,-,TRBD1,TGCAGTGCTGAACCCCTCCACCGGAGGACAGGGAACACCGGGGAGCTGTTTTTT,CSAEPLHRRTGNTGELFF
TRBV6-5,TRBJ2-7,-,TRBD2,TGTGCCAGCAGGTACGGCGCGGGAGGGCCCTACGAGCAGTACTTC,CASRYGAGGPYEQYF
TRBV5-6,TRBJ2-7,few,-,TGTGCCAGCACCGGAGGTGAGGGGAGATACGAGCAGTACTTC,CASTGGEGRYEQYF
TRBV27,TRBJ2-3,-,TRBD2,TGTGCCAGCAGCCGCCGCGGGGGACTCACAGATACGCAGTATTTT,CASSRRGGLTDTQYF
TRBV5-1,TRBJ2-1,many,-,TGCGCCAGCAGCTTGGTACTAGCCCGCAATGAGCAGTTCTTC,CASSLVLARNEQFF
TRBV9,TRBJ2-2,-,-,TGTGCCAGCAGCGTAGAGGAACGGCCCGGGGAGCTGTTTTTT,CASSVEERPGELFF
TRBV10-3,TRBJ2-1,-,-,TGTGCCATCAGTGAAAGGAAGGCCCGTGTCTCCTACAATGAGCAGTTCTTC,CAISERKARVSYNEQFF
TRBV5-6,TRBJ2-1,few,-,TGTGCCAGCAGCTGGACCATTTCCTCCTACAATGAGCAGTTCTTC,CASSWTISSYNEQFF
TRBV6-5,TRBJ1-4,many,-,TGTGCCAGCAGTTACTCCCCGGGGGGGACTGCAACTAATGAAAAACTGTTTTTT,CASSYSPGGTATNEKLFF
TRBV6-1,TRBJ2-7,few,-,TGTGCCAGCAGTCCCTGGGGCCGGCGCTACGAGCAGTACTTC,CASSPWGRRYEQYF
TRBV7-2,TRBJ2-7,-,-,TGTGCCAGCAGCTTAGGAGTCGGCGGGCCCTCCTACGAGCAGTACTTC,CASSLGVGGPSYEQYF
TRBV29-1,TRBJ2-3,-,-,TGCAGCGTTGAGGTTGGGGCCACAGATACGCAGTATTTT,CSVEVGATDTQYF
TRBV19,TRBJ2-2,few,-,TGTGCCAGTTTATCACGGAACACCGGGGAGCTGTTTTTT,CASLSRNTGELFF
TRBV9,TRBJ1-1,many,-,TGTGCCAGCAGCGGGCCGTCGCAAGCTCACACTGAAGCTTTCTTT,CASSGPSQAHTEAFF
TRBV12-3/TRBV12-4,TRBJ2-5,-,-,TGTGCCAGCACCCCTTGGCGCGAGCCCTTCCGAAAAGGGGAGACCCAGTACTTC,CASTPWREPFRKGETQYF
TRBV20-1,TRBJ2-3,few,-,TGCAGTGTTGATGGGCTAATCACAGATACGCAGTATTTT,CSVDGLITDTQYF
TRBV25-1,TRBJ2-1,-,-,TGTGCCAGTGCCTCCGGGACAAATTACAATGAGCAGTTCTTC,CASASGTNYNEQFF
TRBV12-3/TRBV12-4,TRBJ1-2,many,-,TGTGCCAGCAGCCTCGCGGGGGCGGTTGGCTACACCTTC,CASSLAGAVGYTF
TRBV11-3,TRBJ2-3,-,TRBD2,TGTGCCAGCAGCCACGACAGCGGGAAAGGGGCAGATACGCAGTATTTT,CASSHDSGKGADTQYF
TRBV7-9,TRBJ2-7,many,-,TGTGCCCTAGACAGGCCTTACGAGCAGTACTTC,CALDRPYEQYF
TRBV20-1,TRBJ2-4,many,-,TGCAGTGTTAAGGTGGAGGCCAAAAACATTCAGTACTTC,CSVKVEAKNIQYF
TRBV5-6,TRBJ2-7,few,-,TGTGCCAGCAGCTCTCGGGGGACAATTAGCGAGCAGTACTTC,CASSSRGTISEQYF
TRBV20-1,TRBJ2-1,few,-,TGCAGTGCGCCTTGGCAGGGCCTGTGGGACAATGAGCAGTTCTTC,CSAPWQGLWDNEQFF
TRBV12-3/TRBV12-4,TRBJ2-4,few,-,TGTGCCAGCAGTGTGGACTCTGGGAACATTCAGTACTTC,CASSVDSGNIQYF
TRBV9,TRBJ2-5,few,-,TGTGCCAGCAGCGAAAGGGGTCTGCAAGAGACCCAGTACTTC,CASSERGLQETQYF
TRBV12-3/TRBV12-4,TRBJ1-3,many,-,TGTGCCAGCAGTTTGGTCAACACCATATATTTT,CASSLVNTIYF
TRBV5-1,TRBJ2-5,few,TRBD2,TGCGCCAGCAGCTTGGGACTAGCGGACCTCCAAGAGACCCAGTACTTC,CASSLGLADLQETQYF